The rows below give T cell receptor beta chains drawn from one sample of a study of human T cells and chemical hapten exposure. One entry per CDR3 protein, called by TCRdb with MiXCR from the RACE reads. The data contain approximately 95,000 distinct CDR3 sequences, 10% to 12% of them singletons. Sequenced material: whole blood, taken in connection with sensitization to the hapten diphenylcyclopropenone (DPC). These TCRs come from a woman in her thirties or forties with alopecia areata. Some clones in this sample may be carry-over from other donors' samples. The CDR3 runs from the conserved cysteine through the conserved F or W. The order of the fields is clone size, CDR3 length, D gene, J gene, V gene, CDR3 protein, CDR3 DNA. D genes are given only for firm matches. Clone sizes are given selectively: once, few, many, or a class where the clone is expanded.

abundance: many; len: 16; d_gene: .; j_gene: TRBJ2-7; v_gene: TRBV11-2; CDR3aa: CASSAQLQGFSYEQYF; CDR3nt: TGTGCCAGCAGCGCTCAACTCCAGGGGTTCTCCTACGAGCAGTACTTC
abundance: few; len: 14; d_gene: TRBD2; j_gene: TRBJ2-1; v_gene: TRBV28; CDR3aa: CASSSPLGAGVQFF; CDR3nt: TGTGCCAGCAGTTCGCCCCTCGGAGCGGGAGTACAGTTCTTC
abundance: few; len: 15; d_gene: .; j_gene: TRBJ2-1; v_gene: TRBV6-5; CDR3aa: CASTGKPAAYNEQFF; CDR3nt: TGTGCCAGCACCGGGAAGCCGGCCGCCTACAATGAGCAGTTCTTC
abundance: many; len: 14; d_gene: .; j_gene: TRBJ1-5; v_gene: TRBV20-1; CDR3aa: CSASRDSSNQPQHF; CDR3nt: TGCAGTGCTAGCAGAGACAGTAGCAATCAGCCCCAGCATTTT
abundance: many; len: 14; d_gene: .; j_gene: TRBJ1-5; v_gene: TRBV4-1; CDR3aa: CASSQELGNQPQHF; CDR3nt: TGCGCCAGCAGCCAAGAGTTAGGCAATCAGCCCCAGCATTTT
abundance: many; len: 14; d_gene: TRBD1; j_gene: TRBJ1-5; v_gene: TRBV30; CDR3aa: CAWSGDRGLSPQHF; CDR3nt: TGTGCCTGGAGTGGGGACAGGGGCCTGTCACCCCAGCATTTT
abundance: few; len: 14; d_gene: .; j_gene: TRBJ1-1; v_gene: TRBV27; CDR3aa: CASSLLNSGTEAFF; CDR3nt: TGTGCCAGCAGTTTATTGAACAGCGGCACTGAAGCTTTCTTT
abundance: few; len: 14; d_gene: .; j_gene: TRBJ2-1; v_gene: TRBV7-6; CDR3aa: CASSARALGDEQFF; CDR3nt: TGTGCCAGCAGCGCCAGGGCCCTAGGCGATGAGCAGTTCTTC
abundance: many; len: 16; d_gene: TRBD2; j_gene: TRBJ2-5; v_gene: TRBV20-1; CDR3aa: CSASRGSGRAAETQYF; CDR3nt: TGCAGTGCTTCCCGTGGTAGCGGGAGGGCCGCAGAGACCCAGTACTTC
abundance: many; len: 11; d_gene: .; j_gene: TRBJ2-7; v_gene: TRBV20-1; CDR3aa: CSARAAYEQYF; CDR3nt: TGCAGTGCCAGAGCGGCCTACGAGCAGTACTTC
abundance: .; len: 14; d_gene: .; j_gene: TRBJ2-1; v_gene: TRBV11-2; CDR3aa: CASSPQVSYNEQFF; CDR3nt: TGTGCCAGCAGCCCGCAAGTATCCTACAATGAGCAGTTCTTC
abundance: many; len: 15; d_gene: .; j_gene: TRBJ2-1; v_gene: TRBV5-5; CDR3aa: CASSSPVGLGDEQFF; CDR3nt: TGTGCCAGCAGCTCCCCTGTGGGGTTGGGGGATGAGCAGTTCTTC
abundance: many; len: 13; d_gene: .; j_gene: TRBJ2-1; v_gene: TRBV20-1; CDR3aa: CSAREAGYNEQFF; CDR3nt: TGCAGTGCTAGAGAGGCCGGCTACAATGAGCAGTTCTTC
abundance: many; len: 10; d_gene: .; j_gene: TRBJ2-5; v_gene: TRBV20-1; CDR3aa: CSAYGETQYF; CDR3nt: TGCAGTGCTTATGGGGAGACCCAGTACTTC
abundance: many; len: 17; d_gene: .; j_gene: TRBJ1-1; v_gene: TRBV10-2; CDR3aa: CASSEPLGPGTNTEAFF; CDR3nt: TGCGCCAGCAGTGAGCCCCTCGGCCCCGGGACTAACACTGAAGCTTTCTTT
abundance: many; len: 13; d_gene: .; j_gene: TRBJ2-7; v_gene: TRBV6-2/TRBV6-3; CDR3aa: CASSSGLFYEQYF; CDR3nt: TGTGCCAGCAGTTCCGGACTTTTCTACGAGCAGTACTTC
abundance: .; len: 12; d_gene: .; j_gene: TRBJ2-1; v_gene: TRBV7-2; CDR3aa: CASSPPSRGQFF; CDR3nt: TGTGCCAGCAGCCCCCCGTCCCGGGGGCAGTTCTTC
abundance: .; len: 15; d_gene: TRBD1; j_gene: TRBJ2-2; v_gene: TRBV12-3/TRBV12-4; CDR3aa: CASSSGQAVSGELFF; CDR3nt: TGTGCCAGCAGTTCGGGACAGGCCGTAAGCGGGGAGCTGTTTTTT
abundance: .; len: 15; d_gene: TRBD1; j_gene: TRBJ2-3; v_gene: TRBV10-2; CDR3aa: CATLMGQGATDTQYF; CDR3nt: TGCGCCACCCTTATGGGACAGGGGGCAACAGATACGCAGTATTTT
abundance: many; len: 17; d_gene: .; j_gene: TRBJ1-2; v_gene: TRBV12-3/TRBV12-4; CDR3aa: CASSQAPEQRSNYGYTF; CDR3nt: TGTGCCAGCAGTCAGGCCCCCGAACAGCGATCCAACTATGGCTACACCTTC
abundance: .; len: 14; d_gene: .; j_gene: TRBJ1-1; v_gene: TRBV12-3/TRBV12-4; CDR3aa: CASSPRGGWTEAFF; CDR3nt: TGTGCCAGCAGTCCCCGAGGGGGGTGGACTGAAGCTTTCTTT
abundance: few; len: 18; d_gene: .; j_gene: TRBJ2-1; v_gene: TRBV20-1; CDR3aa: CSARSRKTREADIREQFF; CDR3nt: TGCAGTGCCCGATCACGTAAGACCCGGGAAGCAGATATCAGAGAGCAGTTCTTC
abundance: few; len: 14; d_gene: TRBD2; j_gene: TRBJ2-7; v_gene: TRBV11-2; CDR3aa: CASSPGLGFHEQYF; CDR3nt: TGTGCCAGCAGCCCGGGACTAGGGTTCCACGAGCAGTACTTC
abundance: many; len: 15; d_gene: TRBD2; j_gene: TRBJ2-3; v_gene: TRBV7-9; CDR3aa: CASSLLAGSTDTQYF; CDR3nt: TGTGCCAGCAGCTTATTAGCGGGGAGCACAGATACGCAGTATTTT
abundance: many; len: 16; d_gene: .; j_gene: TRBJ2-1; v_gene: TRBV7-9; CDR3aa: CASSARVAQSYNEQFF; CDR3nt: TGTGCCAGCAGCGCTCGGGTGGCCCAGTCCTACAATGAGCAGTTCTTC
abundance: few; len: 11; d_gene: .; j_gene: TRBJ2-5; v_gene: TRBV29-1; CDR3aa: CSVATTTDQYF; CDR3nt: TGCAGCGTGGCTACAACGACGGACCAGTACTTC
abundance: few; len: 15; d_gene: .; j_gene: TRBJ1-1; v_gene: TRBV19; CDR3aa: CASSIFREVNTEAFF; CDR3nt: TGTGCCAGTAGTATTTTCCGGGAAGTGAACACTGAAGCTTTCTTT
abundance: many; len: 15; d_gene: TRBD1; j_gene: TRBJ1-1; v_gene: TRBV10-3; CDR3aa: CAISGTGGMNTEAFF; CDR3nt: TGTGCCATCAGTGGGACAGGGGGTATGAACACTGAAGCTTTCTTT
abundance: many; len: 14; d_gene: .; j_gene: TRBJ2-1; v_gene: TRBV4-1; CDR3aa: CASSQDLNSWEQFF; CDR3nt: TGCGCCAGCAGCCAAGATCTCAACTCCTGGGAGCAGTTCTTC
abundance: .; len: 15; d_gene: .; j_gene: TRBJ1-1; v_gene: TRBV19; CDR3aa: CASSYLPTGPTEAFF; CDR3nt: TGTGCCAGTAGCTACCTTCCGACCGGTCCCACTGAAGCTTTCTTT
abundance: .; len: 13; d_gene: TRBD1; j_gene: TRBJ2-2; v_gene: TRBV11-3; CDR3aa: CASSRQGEGELFF; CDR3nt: TGTGCCAGCAGCCGACAGGGTGAGGGGGAGCTGTTTTTT
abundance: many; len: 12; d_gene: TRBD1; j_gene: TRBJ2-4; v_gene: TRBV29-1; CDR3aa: CSVRQTGGIQYF; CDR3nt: TGCAGCGTCAGGCAAACAGGGGGCATTCAGTACTTC
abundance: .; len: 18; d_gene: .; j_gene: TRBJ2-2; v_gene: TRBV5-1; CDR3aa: CASSLGVGGQTNTGELFF; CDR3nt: TGCGCCAGCAGCTTGGGGGTCGGCGGGCAAACGAACACCGGGGAGCTGTTTTTT
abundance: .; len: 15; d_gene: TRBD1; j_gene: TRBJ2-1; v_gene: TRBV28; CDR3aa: CASSLSGQGANEQFF; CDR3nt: TGTGCCAGCAGTTTATCGGGACAGGGGGCCAATGAGCAGTTCTTC
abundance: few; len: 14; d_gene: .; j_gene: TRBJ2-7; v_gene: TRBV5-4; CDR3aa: CASSSVDGPGEQYF; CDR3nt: TGTGCCAGCAGCTCGGTCGACGGACCGGGGGAGCAGTACTTC
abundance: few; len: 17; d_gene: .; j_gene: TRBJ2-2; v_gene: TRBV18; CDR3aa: CASSPTGRRGQIGELFF; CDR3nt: TGTGCCAGCTCACCAACGGGACGGCGCGGCCAAATCGGGGAGCTGTTTTTT
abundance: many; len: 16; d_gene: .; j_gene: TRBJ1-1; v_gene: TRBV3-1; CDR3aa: CASSQIITGLNTEAFF; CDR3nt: TGTGCCAGCAGCCAAATAATTACAGGGCTAAACACTGAAGCTTTCTTT
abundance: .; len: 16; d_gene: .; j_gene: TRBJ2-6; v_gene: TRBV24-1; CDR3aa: CATSDTANSGANVLTF; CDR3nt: TGTGCCACCAGTGACACAGCGAACTCTGGGGCCAACGTCCTGACTTTC
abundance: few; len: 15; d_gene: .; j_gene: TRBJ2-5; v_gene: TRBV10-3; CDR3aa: CAISVRGRGRETQYF; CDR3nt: TGTGCCATCAGTGTTCGAGGGAGAGGGCGAGAGACCCAGTACTTC
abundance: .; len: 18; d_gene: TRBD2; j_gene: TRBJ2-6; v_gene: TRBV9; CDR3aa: CASSDPTSGRAGANVLTF; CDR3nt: TGTGCCAGCAGCGACCCGACTAGCGGGAGGGCTGGGGCCAACGTCCTGACTTTC
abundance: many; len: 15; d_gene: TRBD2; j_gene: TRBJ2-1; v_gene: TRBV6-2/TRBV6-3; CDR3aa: CASSYGTSGSNEQFF; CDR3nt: TGTGCCAGCAGTTACGGGACTAGCGGGTCCAATGAGCAGTTCTTC
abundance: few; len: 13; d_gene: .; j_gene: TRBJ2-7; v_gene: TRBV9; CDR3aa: CASSVGGSYEQYF; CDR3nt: TGTGCCAGCAGCGTAGGCGGCAGCTACGAGCAGTACTTC
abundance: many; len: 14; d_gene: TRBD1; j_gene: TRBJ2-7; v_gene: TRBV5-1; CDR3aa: CASSTGQGRYEQYF; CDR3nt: TGCGCCAGCAGCACGGGACAGGGGAGGTACGAGCAGTACTTC
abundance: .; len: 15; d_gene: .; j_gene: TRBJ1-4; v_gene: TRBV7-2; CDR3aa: CASSLPRVQGEKLFF; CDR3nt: TGTGCCAGCAGCTTACCCAGGGTCCAAGGGGAAAAACTGTTTTTT
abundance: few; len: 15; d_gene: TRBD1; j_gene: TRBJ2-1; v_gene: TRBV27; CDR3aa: CASGEQGKGLNEQFF; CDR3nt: TGTGCCAGCGGGGAACAGGGGAAAGGGCTTAATGAGCAGTTCTTC
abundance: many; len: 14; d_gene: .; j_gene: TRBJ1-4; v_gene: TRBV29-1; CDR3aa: CSVAGPASNEKLFF; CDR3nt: TGCAGCGTTGCTGGGCCCGCTTCTAATGAAAAACTGTTTTTT
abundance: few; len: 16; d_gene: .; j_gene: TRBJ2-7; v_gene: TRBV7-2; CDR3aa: CASMMGHGDLPYEQYF; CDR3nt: TGTGCCAGCATGATGGGGCATGGGGACCTACCCTACGAGCAGTACTTC
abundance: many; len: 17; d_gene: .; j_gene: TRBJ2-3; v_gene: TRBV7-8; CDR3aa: CASSAVGTGVYTDTQYF; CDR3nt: TGTGCCAGCAGCGCGGTCGGGACGGGAGTTTACACAGATACGCAGTATTTT
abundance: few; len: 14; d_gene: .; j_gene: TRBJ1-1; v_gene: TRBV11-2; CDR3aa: CASSRTIDLTEAFF; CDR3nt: TGTGCCAGCAGCAGAACAATAGATTTGACTGAAGCTTTCTTT
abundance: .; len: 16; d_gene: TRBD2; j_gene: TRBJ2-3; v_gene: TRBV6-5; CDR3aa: CASSLTGLAQTDTQYF; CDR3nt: TGTGCCAGCAGTTTAACGGGACTAGCGCAGACAGATACGCAGTATTTT
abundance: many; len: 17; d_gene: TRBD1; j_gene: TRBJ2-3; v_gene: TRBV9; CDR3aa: CASSENRGHGATDTQYF; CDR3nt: TGTGCCAGCAGCGAGAACAGGGGGCACGGCGCCACAGATACGCAGTATTTT
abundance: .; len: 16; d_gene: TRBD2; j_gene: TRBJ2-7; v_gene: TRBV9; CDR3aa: CASSVSAGEYSYEQYF; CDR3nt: TGTGCCAGCAGCGTAAGTGCGGGGGAATATTCCTACGAGCAGTACTTC
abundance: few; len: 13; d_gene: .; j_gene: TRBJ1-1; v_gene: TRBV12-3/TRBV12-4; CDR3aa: CASSLRAGGEAFF; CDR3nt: TGTGCCAGCAGTTTACGTGCTGGAGGGGAAGCTTTCTTT
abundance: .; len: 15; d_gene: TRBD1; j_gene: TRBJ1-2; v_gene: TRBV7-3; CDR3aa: CASSSAGTGSYGYTF; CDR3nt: TGTGCCAGCAGCTCGGCCGGGACAGGCAGCTATGGCTACACCTTC
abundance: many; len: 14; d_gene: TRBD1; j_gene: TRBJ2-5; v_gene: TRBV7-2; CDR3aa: CASSTDRGKETQYF; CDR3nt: TGTGCCAGCAGCACGGACAGGGGAAAAGAGACCCAGTACTTC
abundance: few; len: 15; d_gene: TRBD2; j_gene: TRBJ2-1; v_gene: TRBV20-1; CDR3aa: CSGYTGTSAYNEQFF; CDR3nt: TGCAGTGGCTACACCGGGACTAGCGCTTACAATGAGCAGTTCTTC
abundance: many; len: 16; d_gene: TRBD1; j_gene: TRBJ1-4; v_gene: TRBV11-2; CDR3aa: CASSLLSGTVEEKLFF; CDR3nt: TGTGCCAGCAGCTTGTTATCCGGGACAGTTGAGGAAAAACTGTTTTTT
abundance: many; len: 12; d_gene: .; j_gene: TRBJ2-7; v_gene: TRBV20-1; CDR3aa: CSALNREVEQYF; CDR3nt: TGCAGTGCTTTAAACAGGGAGGTCGAGCAGTACTTC
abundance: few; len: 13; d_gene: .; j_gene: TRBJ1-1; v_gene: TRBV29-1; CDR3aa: CSVEPGSPGEAFF; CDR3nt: TGCAGCGTTGAACCAGGCAGCCCTGGGGAAGCTTTCTTT
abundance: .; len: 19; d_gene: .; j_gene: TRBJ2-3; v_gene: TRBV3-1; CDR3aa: CASSQEWPGGPTVRDTQYF; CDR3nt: TGTGCCAGCAGCCAAGAGTGGCCAGGGGGGCCTACTGTCAGAGATACGCAGTATTTT